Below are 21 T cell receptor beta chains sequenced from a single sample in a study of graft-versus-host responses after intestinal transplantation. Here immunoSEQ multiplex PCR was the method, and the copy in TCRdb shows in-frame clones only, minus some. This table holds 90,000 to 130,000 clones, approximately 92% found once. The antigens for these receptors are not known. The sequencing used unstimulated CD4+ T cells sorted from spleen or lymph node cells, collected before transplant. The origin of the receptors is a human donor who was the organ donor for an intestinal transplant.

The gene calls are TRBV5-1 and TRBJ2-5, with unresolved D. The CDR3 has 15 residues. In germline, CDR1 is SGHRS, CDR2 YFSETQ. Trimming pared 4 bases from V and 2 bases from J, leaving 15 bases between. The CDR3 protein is CASSRRLEGQETQYF. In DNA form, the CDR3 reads TGCGCCAGCAGCAGAAGGTTAGAAGGTCAAGAGACCCAGTACTTC.

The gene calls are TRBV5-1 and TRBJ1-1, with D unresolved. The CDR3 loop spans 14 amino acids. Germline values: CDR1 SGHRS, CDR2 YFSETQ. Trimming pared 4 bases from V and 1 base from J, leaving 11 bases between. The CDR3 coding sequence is TGCGCCAGCAGCCCGTTATCAACGAACACTGAAGCTTTCTTT. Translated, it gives CASSPLSTNTEAFF.

CDR3 bases: TGTGCCAGCAGCCTTTCTTTAAACACGGGAGAAGCTTTCTTT. Amino acid sequence: CASSLSLNTGEAFF. The chain uses TRBV5-4 and TRBJ1-1; D gene unclear. Trimming removed 4 bases from V and 8 bases from J, with 18 bases in between. Germline V CDR1 and CDR2: SGHNT, YYREEE (reference sequence). The CDR3 has 14 amino acids.

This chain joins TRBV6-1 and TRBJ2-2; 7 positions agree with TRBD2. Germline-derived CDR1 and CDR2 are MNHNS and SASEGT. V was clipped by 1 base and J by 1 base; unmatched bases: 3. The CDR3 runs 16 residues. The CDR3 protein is CASSEVGGRNTGELFF. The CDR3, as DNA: TGTGCCAGCAGTGAAGTAGGCGGGAGGAACACCGGGGAGCTGTTTTTT.

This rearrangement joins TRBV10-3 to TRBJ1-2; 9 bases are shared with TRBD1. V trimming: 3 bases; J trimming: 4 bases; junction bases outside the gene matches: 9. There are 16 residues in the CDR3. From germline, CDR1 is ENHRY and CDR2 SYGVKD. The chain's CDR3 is CAISDSGQGLLYGYTF. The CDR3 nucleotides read TGTGCCATCAGTGACTCCGGACAGGGGTTGCTCTATGGCTACACCTTC.

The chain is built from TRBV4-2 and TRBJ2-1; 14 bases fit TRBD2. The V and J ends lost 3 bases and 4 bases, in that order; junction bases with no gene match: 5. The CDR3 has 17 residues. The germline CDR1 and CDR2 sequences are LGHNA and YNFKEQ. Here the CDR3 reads CASSHPTSGRGYNEQFF. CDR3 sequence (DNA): TGTGCCAGCAGCCACCCGACTAGCGGGAGGGGTTACAATGAGCAGTTCTTC.

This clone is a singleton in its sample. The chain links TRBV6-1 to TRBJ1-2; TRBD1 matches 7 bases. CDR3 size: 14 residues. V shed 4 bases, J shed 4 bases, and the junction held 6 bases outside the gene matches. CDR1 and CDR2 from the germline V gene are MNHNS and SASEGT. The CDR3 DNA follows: TGTGCCAGCAGTGCCAGACAGGGCCCCTATGGCTACACCTTC. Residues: CASSARQGPYGYTF.

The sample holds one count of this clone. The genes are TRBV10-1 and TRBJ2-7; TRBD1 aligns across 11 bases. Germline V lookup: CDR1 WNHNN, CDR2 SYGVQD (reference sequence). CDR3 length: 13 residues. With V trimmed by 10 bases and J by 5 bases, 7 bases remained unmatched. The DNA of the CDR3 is TGCGCCACCCTCGGGACAGGGGGGAACGAGCAGTACTTC. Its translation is CATLGTGGNEQYF.

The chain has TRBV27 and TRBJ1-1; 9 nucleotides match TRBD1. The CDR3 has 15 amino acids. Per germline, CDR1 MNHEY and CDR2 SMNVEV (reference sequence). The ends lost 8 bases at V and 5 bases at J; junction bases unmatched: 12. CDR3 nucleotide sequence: TGTGCCAGCGGATCCCCCGGGACAGGGAAAACTGAAGCTTTCTTT. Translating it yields CASGSPGTGKTEAFF.

The CDR3 region is CASSPLQDSYEQYF. CDR3 DNA sequence: TGTGCCAGCTCACCTCTCCAAGACAGTTACGAGCAGTACTTC. This chain links TRBV18 with TRBJ2-7, with a weak D call TRBD1 (5 bases). V lost 3 bases, J lost 4 bases, and 13 bases lay in between. Germline lookup yields CDR1 KGHSH and CDR2 LQKENI. This CDR3 is built from 14 residues.

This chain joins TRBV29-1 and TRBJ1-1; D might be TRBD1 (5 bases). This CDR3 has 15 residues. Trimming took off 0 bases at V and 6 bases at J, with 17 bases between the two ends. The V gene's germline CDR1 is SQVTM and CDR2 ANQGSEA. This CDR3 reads CSVEDGVRVGAEAFF. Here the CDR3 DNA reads TGCAGCGTTGAAGATGGTGTTAGGGTAGGGGCTGAAGCTTTCTTT.

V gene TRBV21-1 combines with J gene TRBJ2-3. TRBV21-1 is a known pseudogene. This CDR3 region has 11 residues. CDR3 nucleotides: TGTGCGCCCGGGGCGCCAGATACGCAGTATTTT. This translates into CAPGAPDTQYF.

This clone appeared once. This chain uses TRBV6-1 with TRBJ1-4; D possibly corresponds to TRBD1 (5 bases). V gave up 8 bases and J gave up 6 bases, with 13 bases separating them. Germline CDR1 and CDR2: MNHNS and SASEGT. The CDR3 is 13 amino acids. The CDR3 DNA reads TGTGCCAGCGGTCGGGACCTGGATGAAAAACTGTTTTTT. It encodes CASGRDLDEKLFF.

This CDR3 is CASSRWDRSYEQYF. The CDR3 DNA is TGTGCCAGTAGTAGGTGGGACAGGTCCTACGAGCAGTACTTC. The rearrangement joins TRBV19 to TRBJ2-7, with 8 bases identical to TRBD1. The junction had 3 bases not matched to a gene; V was cut back by 4 bases and J by 1 base. Germline V gene data show CDR1 as LNHDA and CDR2 as SQIVND (reference sequence). This CDR3 spans 14 amino acids.

CDR3 amino acids: CASSASRLNTEAFF. The CDR3 coding sequence is TGTGCCAGCAGTGCGAGTAGGCTAAACACTGAAGCTTTCTTT. The V and J genes are TRBV2 and TRBJ1-1; no reliable D call. CDR3 length equals 14 residues. The germline CDR1 and CDR2 sequences are SNHLY and FYNNEI. V was pared by 4 bases and J by 2 bases, with 11 bases between.

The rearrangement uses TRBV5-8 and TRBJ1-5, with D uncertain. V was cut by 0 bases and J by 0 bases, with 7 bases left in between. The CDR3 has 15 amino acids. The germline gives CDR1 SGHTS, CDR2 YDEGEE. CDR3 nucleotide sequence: TGTGCCAGCAGCTTGGGTTACGATAGCAATCAGCCCCAGCATTTT. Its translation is CASSLGYDSNQPQHF.

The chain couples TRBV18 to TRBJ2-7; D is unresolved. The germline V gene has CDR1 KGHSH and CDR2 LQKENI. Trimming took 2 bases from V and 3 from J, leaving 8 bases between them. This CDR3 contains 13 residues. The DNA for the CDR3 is TGTGCCAGCTCACCAGGACCGGGCTACGAGCAGTACTTC. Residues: CASSPGPGYEQYF.

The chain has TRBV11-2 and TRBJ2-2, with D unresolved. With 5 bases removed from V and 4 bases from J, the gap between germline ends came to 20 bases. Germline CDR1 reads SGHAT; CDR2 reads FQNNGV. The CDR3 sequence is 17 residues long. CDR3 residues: CASSLKESPSRTGELFF. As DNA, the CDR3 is TGTGCCAGCAGCCTCAAAGAAAGTCCGAGCCGCACCGGGGAGCTGTTTTTT.

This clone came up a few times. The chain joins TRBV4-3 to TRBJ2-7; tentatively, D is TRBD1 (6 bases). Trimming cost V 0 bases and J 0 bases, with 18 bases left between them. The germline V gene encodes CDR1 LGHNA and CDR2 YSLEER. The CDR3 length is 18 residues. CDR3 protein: CASSQDIPDRLRSYEQYF. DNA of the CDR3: TGCGCCAGCAGCCAAGATATCCCCGACAGGCTTCGCTCCTACGAGCAGTACTTC.

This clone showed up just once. CDR3 in amino acids: CASSLDRAHQPQHF. The DNA of the CDR3 is TGTGCCAGCAGTTTAGACAGGGCACACCAGCCCCAGCATTTT. The V and J genes are TRBV28 and TRBJ1-5; 7 bases align to TRBD1. The germline V gene encodes CDR1 MDHEN and CDR2 SYDVKM. The CDR3 is 14 residues long. The trim removed 2 bases at V and 7 bases at J, leaving 5 bases unmatched.

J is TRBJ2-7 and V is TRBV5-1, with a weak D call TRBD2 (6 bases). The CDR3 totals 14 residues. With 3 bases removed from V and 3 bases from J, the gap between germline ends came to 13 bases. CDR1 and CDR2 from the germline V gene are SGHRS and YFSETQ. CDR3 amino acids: CASSSGGGNYEQYF. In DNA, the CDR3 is TGCGCCAGCAGCTCCGGGGGAGGTAACTACGAGCAGTACTTC. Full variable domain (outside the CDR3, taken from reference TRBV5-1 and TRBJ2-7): KAGVTQTPRYLIKTRGQQVTLSCSPISGHRSVSWYQQTPGQGLQFLFEYFSETQRNKGNFPGRFSGRQFSNSRSEMNVSTLELGDSALYLCASSSGGGNYEQYFGPGTRLTVT.